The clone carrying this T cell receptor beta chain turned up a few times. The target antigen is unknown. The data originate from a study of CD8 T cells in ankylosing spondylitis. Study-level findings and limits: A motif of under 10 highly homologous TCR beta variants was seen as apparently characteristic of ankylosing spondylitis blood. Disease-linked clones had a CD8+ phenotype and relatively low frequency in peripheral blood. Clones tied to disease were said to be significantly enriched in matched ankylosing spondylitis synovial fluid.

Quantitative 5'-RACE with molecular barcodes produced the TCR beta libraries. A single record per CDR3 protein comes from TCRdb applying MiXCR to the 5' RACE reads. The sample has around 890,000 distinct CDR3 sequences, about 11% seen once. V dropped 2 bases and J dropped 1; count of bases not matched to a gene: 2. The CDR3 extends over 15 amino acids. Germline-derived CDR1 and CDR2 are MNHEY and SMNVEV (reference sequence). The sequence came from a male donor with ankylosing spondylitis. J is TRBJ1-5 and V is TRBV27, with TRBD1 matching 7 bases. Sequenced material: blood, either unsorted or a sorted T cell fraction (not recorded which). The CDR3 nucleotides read TGTGCCAGCAGTTTAAACAGGGGAAGCAATCAGCCCCAGCATTTT. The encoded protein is CASSLNRGSNQPQHF.